This T cell receptor (beta chain) was obtained from a study of PD-1 blockade in classical Hodgkin lymphoma. Regarding the study as a whole: In newly diagnosed patients, baseline TCR diversity was reportedly below that of healthy donors.

TCRdb's table, derived via immunoSEQ multiplex PCR, lists solely in-frame clones and lacks some. The sample lists about 34,000 clones, around 89% occurring once. Time point specified: newly diagnosed, previously untreated cHL patient sample. Magnetic negative selection was used to purify CD4+ T cells from thawed PBMCs. J lost 1 base, V lost 3 bases, and 6 bases had no gene match. CDR3 length: 16 residues. Germline lookup yields CDR1 SGHTA and CDR2 FQGTGA. As for this clone: The antigen remains unidentified.

V gene TRBV7-3 combines with J gene TRBJ2-3, with 8 bases that match TRBD1. The sequencing input was CD4+ T cells from blood. This TCR was recovered from a human donor with classical Hodgkin lymphoma. The CDR3 nucleotides are TGTGCCAGCAGCTTGGGACAGGCGACGGGCACAGATACGCAGTATTTT. This gives the protein CASSLGQATGTDTQYF.